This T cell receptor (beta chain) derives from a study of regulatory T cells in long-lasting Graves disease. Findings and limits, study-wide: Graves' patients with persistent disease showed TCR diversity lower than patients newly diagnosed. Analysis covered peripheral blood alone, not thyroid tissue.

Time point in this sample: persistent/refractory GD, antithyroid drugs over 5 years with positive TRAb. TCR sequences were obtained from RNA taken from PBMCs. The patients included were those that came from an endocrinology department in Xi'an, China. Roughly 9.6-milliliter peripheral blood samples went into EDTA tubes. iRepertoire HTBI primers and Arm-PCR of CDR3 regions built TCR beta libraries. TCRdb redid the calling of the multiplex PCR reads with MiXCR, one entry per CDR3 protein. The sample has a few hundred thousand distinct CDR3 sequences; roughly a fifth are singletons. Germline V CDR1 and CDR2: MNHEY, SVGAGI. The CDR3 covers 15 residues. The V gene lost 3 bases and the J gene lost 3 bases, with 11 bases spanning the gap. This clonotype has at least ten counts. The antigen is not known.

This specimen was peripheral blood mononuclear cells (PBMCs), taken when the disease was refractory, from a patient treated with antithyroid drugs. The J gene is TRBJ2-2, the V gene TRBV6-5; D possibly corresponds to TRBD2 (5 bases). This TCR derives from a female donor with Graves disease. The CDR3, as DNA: TGTGCCAGCAGTTATCTCCGGGGTGACACCGGGGAGCTGTTTTTT. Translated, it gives CASSYLRGDTGELFF.